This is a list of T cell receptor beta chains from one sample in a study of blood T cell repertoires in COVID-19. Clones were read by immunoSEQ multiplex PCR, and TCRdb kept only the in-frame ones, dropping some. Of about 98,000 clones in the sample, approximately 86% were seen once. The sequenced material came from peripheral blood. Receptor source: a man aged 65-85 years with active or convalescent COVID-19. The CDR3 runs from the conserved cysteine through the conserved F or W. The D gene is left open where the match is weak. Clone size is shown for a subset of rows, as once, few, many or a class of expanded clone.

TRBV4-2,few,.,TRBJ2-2,TGTGCCAGCAGCCAAGATCGGCAGCGAACCGGGGAGCTGTTTTTT,CASSQDRQRTGELFF
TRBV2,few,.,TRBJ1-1,TGTGCCAGCCATACAGGGTTGAACACTGAAGCTTTCTTT,CASHTGLNTEAFF
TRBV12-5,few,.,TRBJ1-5,TGTGCTAGTGGTCACAGGGTGGAGGCCAATCAGCCCCAGCATTTT,CASGHRVEANQPQHF
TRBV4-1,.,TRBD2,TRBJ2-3,TGCGCCAGCAGCCAAGAAGGGACTAGCCCAGATACGCAGTATTTT,CASSQEGTSPDTQYF
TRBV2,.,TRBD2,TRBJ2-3,TGTGCCAGCAGTGAAGCGCTGGGACTAGCGGGGGGAACGCAGTATTTT,CASSEALGLAGGTQYF
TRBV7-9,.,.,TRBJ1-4,TGTGCCAGCAGCCCCTCCAGCGTCTCTAATGAAAAACTGTTTTTT,CASSPSSVSNEKLFF
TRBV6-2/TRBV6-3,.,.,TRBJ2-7,TGTGCCAGCAGTTATTGGGACTTCTCCTACGAGCAGTACTTC,CASSYWDFSYEQYF
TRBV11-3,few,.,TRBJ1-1,TGTGCCAGCAGCTTAGCTGGTAGACTATATGAAGCTTTCTTT,CASSLAGRLYEAFF
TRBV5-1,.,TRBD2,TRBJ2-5,TGCGCCAGCAGCCGGGAGACTAGCCCCCCCCGGGAGACCCAGTACTTC,CASSRETSPPRETQYF
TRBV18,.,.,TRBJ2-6,TGTGCCAGCTCACCATCAGGGAACAACGTCCTGACTTTC,CASSPSGNNVLTF
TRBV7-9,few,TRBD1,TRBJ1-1,TGTGCCAGCAGCATAGGACAGGGCGGGGCTTTCTTT,CASSIGQGGAFF
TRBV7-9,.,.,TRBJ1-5,TGTGCCAGCAGCCTTCCTAATCAGCCCCAGCATTTT,CASSLPNQPQHF
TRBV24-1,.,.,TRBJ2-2,TGTGCCACCAGACCCGGGATCTCCGGGGAGCTGTTTTTT,CATRPGISGELFF
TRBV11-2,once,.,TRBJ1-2,TGTGCCAGCAGCTTAGGCGGGAATGGCTACACCTTC,CASSLGGNGYTF
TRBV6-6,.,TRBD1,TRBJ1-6,TGTGCCAGCAGTCGGGGCCGGGTGGACAGGGAATATTCACCCCTCCACTTT,CASSRGRVDREYSPLHF
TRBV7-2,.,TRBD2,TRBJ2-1,TGTGCCAGCAGCTTCGGACTAGCGGGGGTCAATGAGCAGTTCTTC,CASSFGLAGVNEQFF
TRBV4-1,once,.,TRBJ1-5,TGCGCCAGCAGCCAAGACCCGTCCGGGAGGCCCCAGCATTTT,CASSQDPSGRPQHF
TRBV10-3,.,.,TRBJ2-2,TGTGCCATCCGTCCCGGTCAGGGCCCGAACACCGGGGAGCTGTTTTTT,CAIRPGQGPNTGELFF
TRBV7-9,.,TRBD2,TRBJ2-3,TGTGCCAGCAGCTTAGGGCTAGCGGCTACTGGGGATACGCAGTATTTT,CASSLGLAATGDTQYF
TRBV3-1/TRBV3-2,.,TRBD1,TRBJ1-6,TGTGCCAGCAGTCCGACAGGGGGTGATAATTCACCCCTCCACTTT,CASSPTGGDNSPLHF
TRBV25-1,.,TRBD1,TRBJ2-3,TGTGCCAGCGGACCGACAGGGCTCACAGATACGCAGTATTTT,CASGPTGLTDTQYF
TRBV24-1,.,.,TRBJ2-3,TGTGCCACCAGTGCCAGATTAGGGGGCACAGATACGCAGTATTTT,CATSARLGGTDTQYF
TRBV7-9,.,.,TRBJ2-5,TGTGCCAGCAGCACGGGAGCCGAGGAGAGAGAGACCCAGTACTTC,CASSTGAEERETQYF
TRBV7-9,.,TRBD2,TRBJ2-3,TGTGCCAGCAGCTCTCCTAGCGGGGGGCGCACAGATACGCAGTATTTT,CASSSPSGGRTDTQYF
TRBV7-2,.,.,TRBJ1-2,TGTGCCAGCAGCCTTAGCAGGGCCGGCTACACCTTC,CASSLSRAGYTF
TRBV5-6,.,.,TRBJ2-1,TGTGCCAGCAGCTTAGGCGGTCCCTCCGGTGAGCAGTTCTTC,CASSLGGPSGEQFF